The next 31 T cell receptor beta chains were all read from a single sample in a study of breast tumors, draining lymph nodes, adjacent tissues. Samples came from axillary lymph nodes draining the breast cancer. TCRdb reprocessed the multiplex PCR reads via MiXCR and lists one record per CDR3 protein. The sample has about 130,000 distinct CDR3 sequences; around 20% are singletons. Sequencing was carried out using axillary lymph node tissue. These receptors were collected from a female donor with breast cancer. Some clones in this sample may be carry-over from other donors' samples.

In its sample, this clonotype was seen many times. The CDR3 DNA is TGTGCCAGCAGTGGGCGGGACCTGGCCTATGGCTACACCTTC. Residues: CASSGRDLAYGYTF. This chain joins TRBV6-1 and TRBJ1-2, with D possibly matching TRBD1 (5 bases). Germline CDR1 reads MNHNS; CDR2 reads SASEGT. V dropped 4 bases and J dropped 4 bases, with 13 bases sitting between them. This CDR3 region has 14 residues.

This clonotype came up many times. The genes are TRBV30 and TRBJ1-5; 7 bases map to TRBD1. V shed 3 bases, J shed 6 bases, and the junction held 5 bases outside the gene matches. Germline V CDR1 and CDR2: GTSNPN, SVGIG (reference sequence). The CDR3 consists of 13 residues. The CDR3 nucleotides are TGTGCCTGGAGCCACAGGGGAGGTCAGCCCCAGCATTTT. The encoded protein is CAWSHRGGQPQHF.

This clonotype was seen at least ten times. The genes are TRBV12-3 or TRBV12-4 and TRBJ1-5; TRBD1 matches 9 bases. J lost 3 bases, V lost 6 bases, and 9 bases had no gene match. The CDR3 spans 16 residues. CDR3 region: CASRRTGDGANQPQHF. The CDR3 region has the DNA TGTGCCAGCAGAAGGACAGGGGACGGCGCCAATCAGCCCCAGCATTTT.

As regards this clonotype: The germline gene is not matched at one end of the junction; a read error may be the cause. The chain recombines TRBV12-3 or TRBV12-4 with TRBJ2-1; TRBD1 might be the D (6 bases). This CDR3 spans 12 amino acids. CDR3: CASSTRGNERFF. The CDR3 DNA sequence: TGTGCCAGCAGTACCAGGGGCAATGAGCGGTTCTTC.

In this sample, this clonotype turned up once. This may arise from a read error, as a much more abundant clone is one base away. The CDR3 nucleotides read TGTGCCGGCAGTTACAGGGGTTTTGGGGAAAAACTGTTTTTT. Its protein is CAGSYRGFGEKLFF. The genes are TRBV6-5 and TRBJ1-4, with 7 bases aligning to TRBD1. Germline loops: CDR1 MNHEY, CDR2 SVGAGI. There are 14 residues in the CDR3.

The chain joins TRBV19 to TRBJ2-4; a possible D gene is TRBD2 (5 bases). Trimming took 3 bases from V and 8 from J, leaving 14 bases between them. The CDR3 has 14 amino acids. The germline V gene encodes CDR1 LNHDA and CDR2 SQIVND (reference sequence). In DNA, the CDR3 is TGTGCCAGTAGTATTAGAGGGAGAACCCACATTCAGTACTTC. It specifies CASSIRGRTHIQYF.

This clonotype was counted at least ten times. The genes are TRBV11-2 and TRBJ2-1; D not resolved. V lost 3 bases to trimming and J lost 3 bases, with 6 bases between them. This CDR3 spans 13 amino acids. The germline V gene encodes CDR1 SGHAT and CDR2 FQNNGV. CDR3 in DNA: TGTGCCAGCAGCTTTGATTACTACAATGAGCAGTTCTTC. Translation: CASSFDYYNEQFF.

With respect to this clonotype: A much larger clone lies one base from this, so it may be a read error. The chain recombines TRBV27 with TRBJ2-7; 7 bases fit TRBD2. CDR3 length: 15 amino acids. With V trimmed by 5 bases and J by 7 bases, 14 bases remained unmatched. From germline, CDR1 is MNHEY and CDR2 SMNVEV (reference sequence). The CDR3 sequence is CASSNPTSRTGEQYF. CDR3 bases: TGTGCCAGCAGTAATCCGACTAGCAGAACGGGGGAGCAGTACTTC.

Worth noting for this clonotype: This may be a read error, as it is one base from a much larger clone. CDR3 sequence (DNA): TGTGCCAGCAGTCCATCTAGCGGGGTGCCAAGCACAGATACGCGGTATTTT. Translating gives CASSPSSGVPSTDTRYF. The chain is built from TRBV6-1 and TRBJ2-3; TRBD2 matches 9 bases. The germline V gene encodes CDR1 MNHNS and CDR2 SASEGT. The CDR3 is made up of 17 amino acids.

In its sample, this clonotype was seen many times. CDR3: CASSPSDSSYNEQFF. The CDR3 nucleotides read TGTGCCAGCAGCCCTAGCGACAGCTCCTACAATGAGCAGTTCTTC. This sequence joins TRBV3-1 and TRBJ2-1; D may be TRBD2 (6 bases). The CDR3 is 15 amino acids. In germline, CDR1 is LGHDT, CDR2 YNNKEL (reference sequence). V was clipped by 4 bases and J by 0 bases, with 10 bases between them.

As for this clonotype: Possible read error: a much larger clone is one base away. The chain couples TRBV20-1 to TRBJ2-1; 7 nucleotides agree with TRBD2. In germline, CDR1 is DFQATT, CDR2 SNEGSKA (reference sequence). The CDR3 is made up of 14 amino acids. As DNA, the CDR3 is TGCAGTGCTAGACGCGGGAGCTCCTACAATGAGCGGTTCTTC. It encodes CSARRGSSYNERFF.

This clonotype was seen at least ten times. The gene calls are TRBV12-3 or TRBV12-4 and TRBJ2-7; weak D call: TRBD1 (6 bases). Trimming shortened V by 3 bases and J by 3 bases, and 9 bases separated the two germline ends. The CDR3 length is 13 residues. Here the CDR3 DNA reads TGTGCCAGCAGTTTTGGACAGTTCTACGAGCAGTACTTC. It is translated as CASSFGQFYEQYF.

The table lists this clonotype with many counts. The chain joins TRBV2 to TRBJ1-6; the D gene is possibly TRBD1 (6 bases). CDR3 length equals 15 residues. V was cut by 5 bases and J by 2 bases, with 10 bases left in between. Germline V gives CDR1 SNHLY, CDR2 FYNNEI. The CDR3 sequence: CASSRTDTYNSPLHF. Written as DNA, the CDR3 is TGTGCCAGCAGTAGGACAGACACCTATAATTCACCCCTCCACTTT.

Of note for this clonotype: It may be a read error: a sequence one base away is much more abundant. The V call is TRBV29-1, the J call TRBJ1-3; 9 positions agree with TRBD1. Germline V lookup: CDR1 SQVTM, CDR2 ANQGSEA. There are 15 residues in the CDR3. CDR3 sequence (DNA): TGCAGCGTTGACGAGACAGGGGGATCTGGAAACGCCATATATTTT. Translated: CSVDETGGSGNAIYF.

The chain couples TRBV3-1 to TRBJ2-1; 7 bases map to TRBD2. Germline V CDR1 and CDR2: LGHDT, YNNKEL (reference sequence). The CDR3 spans 14 residues. V shed 11 bases and J 1 base; nucleotides not matched to a gene: 8. The CDR3 loop reads CAGGVMRSYNEQFF. The CDR3 DNA follows: TGTGCCGGGGGGGTCATGAGGTCCTACAATGAGCAGTTCTTC.

This clonotype was recorded at least ten times. The chain links TRBV29-1 to TRBJ2-7; D is possibly TRBD2 (6 bases). This CDR3 comprises 15 residues. Trimming stripped 1 base from V and 3 bases from J, with 16 bases between. CDR1 SQVTM and CDR2 ANQGSEA come from the germline V gene. The CDR3 here is CSVEVPGLFRYEQYF. The CDR3 region has the DNA TGCAGCGTTGAAGTTCCGGGACTGTTTCGCTACGAGCAGTACTTC.

This clonotype was counted at least ten times. The V and J genes are TRBV5-6 and TRBJ2-7; 11 bases match TRBD1. Looked up from germline, CDR1 is SGHDT and CDR2 is YYEEEE. V was pared by 2 bases and J by 4 bases, with 5 bases of the junction left unmatched. The CDR3 spans 15 residues. This chain's CDR3 is CASSFRTGGPYEQYF. DNA for the CDR3: TGTGCCAGCAGCTTTAGGACAGGGGGCCCGTACGAGCAGTACTTC.

The table lists this clonotype with many counts. The chain links TRBV5-1 to TRBJ2-5; D is undetermined. CDR3 length: 14 amino acids. V lost 2 bases and J lost 0, with 8 bases in between. Germline V gene data show CDR1 as SGHRS and CDR2 as YFSETQ. In nucleotides, the CDR3 is TGCGCCAGCAGCTTTAGGAACAACCAAGAGACCCAGTACTTC. It is translated as CASSFRNNQETQYF.

This clonotype was seen at least ten times. The rearrangement joins TRBV7-9 to TRBJ1-2; a weak D match, TRBD1 (6 bases). CDR3 length: 13 residues. The germline CDR1 and CDR2 sequences are SEHNR and FQNEAQ (reference sequence). The V and J ends lost 5 bases and 10 bases respectively, with 17 bases between them. CDR3 DNA: TGTGCCAGCAGCGGTAGGGGGGCCTTCACCTACACCTTC. Encoded protein: CASSGRGAFTYTF.

In its sample, this clonotype was seen many times. This sequence joins TRBV10-3 and TRBJ1-3; 9 bases map to TRBD1. Germline loops: CDR1 ENHRY, CDR2 SYGVKD. This CDR3 is built from 14 residues. V was pared by 1 base and J by 11 bases, with 6 bases of the junction left unmatched. The CDR3, as DNA: TGTGCCATCAGTGAGTTTCAACAGGGGGCGGCCATATATTTT. It codes for CAISEFQQGAAIYF.

This clonotype was detected many times. The rearrangement joins TRBV24-1 to TRBJ2-3, with D perhaps TRBD1 (5 bases). Germline-derived CDR1 and CDR2 are KGHDR and SFDVKD. The CDR3 consists of 15 residues. V shed 0 bases and J shed 10 bases, with 16 bases lying between them. CDR3 sequence reads: CATSDLGQGGIAQYF. DNA of the CDR3: TGTGCCACCAGTGATTTGGGGCAGGGCGGCATAGCGCAGTATTTT.

This clonotype has a count of ten or more. This chain uses TRBV6-1 with TRBJ1-5; D gene ambiguous. The V end lost 7 bases, the J end lost 2 bases, and 18 bases lay between the germline ends. The germline gives CDR1 MNHNS, CDR2 SASEGT. CDR3 length: 16 residues. DNA of the CDR3: TGTGCCAGCAAACAACCGGGTCCGGTTGGCAATCAGCCCCAGCATTTT. Protein product: CASKQPGPVGNQPQHF.

About this clonotype itself: No conserved phenylalanine or tryptophan is present at the end of the CDR3, so a read error is the likely explanation. The rearrangement joins TRBV24-1 to TRBJ2-3, with 10 nucleotides matching TRBD2. CDR1 is KGHDR, CDR2 SFDVKD, per germline. This CDR3 has 14 amino acids. V shed 10 bases, J shed 0 bases, and the junction held 3 bases outside the gene matches. The CDR3 DNA reads TGTGCCACTGAACTAGCGGGGAGCACAGATACGCAGTATTCT. Translating gives CATELAGSTDTQYS.

This clonotype was counted many times. The rearrangement uses TRBV6-1 and TRBJ2-3; 11 nucleotides align to TRBD2. V was pared by 3 bases and J by 1 base, with 0 bases of the junction left unmatched. Germline assignment: CDR1 MNHNS and CDR2 SASEGT. CDR3 length equals 15 residues. CDR3 in amino acids: CASSETSGGTDTQYF. The CDR3 DNA sequence: TGTGCCAGCAGTGAGACTAGCGGGGGCACAGATACGCAGTATTTT.

The chain joins TRBV6-1 to TRBJ2-3; tentative D call: TRBD1 (5 bases). CDR1 and CDR2 from the germline V gene are MNHNS and SASEGT. CDR3 length: 14 residues. The V end was cut by 1 base, the J end by 6 bases, with 11 bases between. CDR3 protein: CASSEDGAYDTQYF. The CDR3 DNA reads TGTGCCAGCAGTGAAGATGGGGCATATGATACGCAGTATTTT.

A note on this clonotype: This may come from a read error, since a much larger clone is one base off. V and J are TRBV20-1 and TRBJ1-4, with D unresolved. The CDR3 is 16 amino acids. The germline gives CDR1 DFQATT, CDR2 SNEGSKA (reference sequence). The CDR3 is CSASTEAHATNERLFF. The CDR3 DNA reads as TGCAGTGCTAGCACGGAGGCCCACGCAACTAATGAAAGACTGTTTTTT.

This clonotype was observed many times. The chain is built from TRBV19 and TRBJ2-1; D is perhaps TRBD2 (6 bases). The V gene lost 6 bases and the J gene lost 8 bases, with 23 bases spanning the gap. The CDR3 loop spans 16 amino acids. The V gene's germline CDR1 is LNHDA and CDR2 SQIVND (reference sequence). CDR3 in amino acids: CASRRLGTALNDEQFF. CDR3 coding DNA: TGTGCCAGTAGACGGCTAGGGACTGCATTGAACGATGAGCAGTTCTTC. Full variable domain (missing parts from reference TRBV19 and TRBJ2-1): DGGITQSPKYLFRKEGQNVTLSCEQNLNHDAMYWYRQDPGQGLRLIYYSQIVNDFQKGDIAEGYSVSREKKESFPLTVTSAQKNPTAFYLCASRRLGTALNDEQFFGPGTRLTVL.

The chain links TRBV3-1 to TRBJ2-2, with TRBD2 as a possible D gene (5 bases). The germline gives CDR1 LGHDT, CDR2 YNNKEL (reference sequence). This CDR3 has 16 residues. The V and J ends lost 5 bases and 4 bases respectively, with 17 bases between them. The CDR3, as DNA: TGTGCCAGCAGCTACGACGTTCATCGGGGCACCGGGGAGCTGTTTTTT. Translated, it gives CASSYDVHRGTGELFF.

This clonotype has a handful of counts. The rearrangement links TRBV7-9 to TRBJ2-2; TRBD1 is a possible D gene (6 bases). CDR3 length: 16 amino acids. The V gene's germline CDR1 is SEHNR and CDR2 FQNEAQ (reference sequence). Trimming shortened V by 5 bases and J by 4 bases, and 17 bases separated the two germline ends. CDR3 coding DNA: TGTGCCAGCAGCCTGACAGGCCACCGGGGCACCGGGGAGCTGTTTTTT. This encodes CASSLTGHRGTGELFF.

Comments on this clonotype: This sequence may be a read error, since a much larger clone differs from it by one base. Since no conserved phenylalanine or tryptophan closes the CDR3, a read error is the likely cause. The CDR3 spells CASSSRRTQETQYL. CDR3 nucleotide sequence: TGTGCCAGCAGTTCCCGGCGGACGCAAGAGACCCAGTACCTC. The chain is built from TRBV12-3 or TRBV12-4 and TRBJ2-5; no definite D call. The CDR3 has 14 amino acids. V gave up 4 bases and J gave up 2 bases, with 11 bases separating them.

The V and J genes are TRBV29-1 and TRBJ2-1; TRBD1 or TRBD2 may be the D gene (5 bases each). Trimming removed 5 bases from V and 0 bases from J, with 20 bases in between. This CDR3 contains 17 residues. From germline, CDR1 is SQVTM and CDR2 ANQGSEA. CDR3 loop: CSVSLVERDRSYNEQFF. CDR3 coding DNA: TGCAGCGTTTCGTTGGTCGAAAGGGACCGCTCCTACAATGAGCAGTTCTTC.